Each of the 13 T cell receptor beta chains below was sequenced from the same sample in a study of blood T cell repertoires in COVID-19. Produced via immunoSEQ multiplex PCR; TCRdb's table is partial and in-frame only. The sample includes 80,000 to 100,000 clones, around 75% of them seen just once. The sequenced material came from peripheral blood. The source of these receptors is a man between 65 and 85 years old with acute or convalescent COVID-19.

J is TRBJ1-2 and V is TRBV24-1, with D perhaps matching TRBD1 (6 bases). Germline loops: CDR1 KGHDR, CDR2 SFDVKD. The length of the CDR3 is 12 residues. V gave up 9 bases and J gave up 1 base, with 8 bases separating them. The CDR3, as DNA: TGTGCCACCGAGGACAGTAACTATGGCTACACCTTC. This sequence encodes CATEDSNYGYTF.

Turning to this clone: The sample holds other DNA sequences that translate to the same CDR3. This chain joins TRBV5-1 and TRBJ1-4; 8 bases line up with TRBD1. Germline loops: CDR1 SGHRS, CDR2 YFSETQ. After removal of 3 bases from V and 3 bases from J, the junction contained 4 bases not matched to a gene. CDR3 length: 15 amino acids. Here the CDR3 DNA reads TGCGCCAGCAGCTCCCAGGGGGCCGCTAATGAAAAACTGTTTTTT. Residues: CASSSQGAANEKLFF.

The V and J genes are TRBV21-1 and TRBJ1-2; the table's D call TRBD1 went unverified against the DNA. TRBV21-1 is termed a pseudogene. This CDR3 spans 15 amino acids. The chain's CDR3 is CASSKSKTAKHGYTF. CDR3 coding DNA: TGTGCCAGCAGCAAATCGAAGACAGCCAAGCATGGCTACACCTTC.

V is TRBV29-1 and J is TRBJ1-1; 7 bases agree with TRBD1. Losses at the gene ends were 6 bases for V and 3 bases for J; bases not matched to a gene: 4. CDR1 and CDR2 from the germline V gene are SQVTM and ANQGSEA. This CDR3 contains 12 residues. This CDR3 is CSVPTGYTEAFF. The CDR3 coding sequence is TGCAGCGTCCCGACAGGGTACACTGAAGCTTTCTTT.

This chain uses TRBV29-1 with TRBJ2-3, with a possible D match to TRBD2 (6 bases). This CDR3 is built from 12 residues. Germline V gene data show CDR1 as SQVTM and CDR2 as ANQGSEA. V was clipped by 4 bases and J by 3 bases, with 8 bases between them. CDR3 in amino acids: CSVAAGTDTQYF. The CDR3 bases are TGCAGCGTTGCTGCGGGGACAGATACGCAGTATTTT.

The CDR3 loop reads CASRAANYGYTF. The CDR3 nucleotides read TGCGCCAGCAGGGCCGCCAACTATGGCTACACCTTC. The genes are TRBV5-1 and TRBJ1-2; D gene unclear. This CDR3 is 12 amino acids long. The V end lost 5 bases, the J end lost 2 bases, and 7 bases lay between the germline ends. Germline CDR1 reads SGHRS; CDR2 reads YFSETQ.

The chain recombines TRBV19 with TRBJ1-1; D ambiguous. The CDR3 spans 14 residues. Trimming pared 7 bases from V and 6 bases from J, leaving 18 bases between. CDR1 and CDR2 (germline): LNHDA, SQIVND (reference sequence). The CDR3, as DNA: TGTGCCAGTACCCTACCGGCCGGCGGCTCTGAAGCTTTCTTT. It is translated as CASTLPAGGSEAFF.

The V and J genes are TRBV6-5 and TRBJ2-7; TRBD1 matches 8 bases. This CDR3 is 14 amino acids long. J lost 0 bases, V lost 9 bases, and 7 bases had no gene match. Looked up from germline, CDR1 is MNHEY and CDR2 is SVGAGI. The CDR3 loop is CASLNRGISYEQYF. Written as DNA, the CDR3 is TGTGCCAGTTTAAACAGGGGGATCTCCTACGAGCAGTACTTC.

The V gene is TRBV10-3, the J gene TRBJ2-7, with a tentative D call TRBD2 (7 bases). V gave up 0 bases and J gave up 1 base, with 13 bases separating them. From germline, CDR1 is ENHRY and CDR2 SYGVKD. CDR3 length equals 16 residues. The CDR3 DNA reads as TGTGCCATCAGTGAGTCGAGAGGGGGGGGATCCTACGAGCAGTACTTC. This gives the protein CAISESRGGGSYEQYF.

V and J are TRBV5-8 and TRBJ2-5; perhaps TRBD1 as D (5 bases). V was trimmed by 0 bases and J by 5 bases, leaving 11 bases between them. Germline V gives CDR1 SGHTS, CDR2 YDEGEE. CDR3 length: 14 residues. CDR3: CASSLVGQRETQYF. CDR3 DNA: TGTGCCAGCAGCTTGGTGGGGCAGAGGGAGACCCAGTACTTC.

The chain carries TRBV9 and TRBJ2-7, with a possible D match to TRBD1 (6 bases). The V gene lost 0 bases and the J gene lost 5 bases, with 15 bases spanning the gap. This CDR3 comprises 15 residues. The germline gives CDR1 SGDLS, CDR2 YYNGEE. Here the CDR3 reads CASSVGPQGYDEQYF. CDR3 sequence (DNA): TGTGCCAGCAGCGTAGGCCCCCAGGGGTACGACGAGCAGTACTTC.

A note on this clone: Other DNA sequences in this specimen translate into the identical CDR3. V gene TRBV2 combines with J gene TRBJ1-5; 10 bases agree with TRBD1. Germline CDR1 and CDR2: SNHLY and FYNNEI. The junction had 1 base not matched to a gene; V was cut back by 6 bases and J by 5 bases. The CDR3 is made up of 13 amino acids. CDR3 DNA sequence: TGTGCCAGCAGGGGGACAGGGGATCAGCCCCAGCATTTT. Protein product: CASRGTGDQPQHF.

This clone was observed a few times. The chain combines TRBV7-9 with TRBJ2-7, with a tentative D call TRBD1 (6 bases). The CDR3 totals 14 residues. Trimming stripped 7 bases from V and 5 bases from J, with 18 bases between. CDR1 and CDR2 (germline): SEHNR, FQNEAQ (reference sequence). Here the CDR3 reads CASTVGWTEDEQYF. DNA of the CDR3: TGTGCCAGCACCGTGGGATGGACAGAGGACGAGCAGTACTTC.